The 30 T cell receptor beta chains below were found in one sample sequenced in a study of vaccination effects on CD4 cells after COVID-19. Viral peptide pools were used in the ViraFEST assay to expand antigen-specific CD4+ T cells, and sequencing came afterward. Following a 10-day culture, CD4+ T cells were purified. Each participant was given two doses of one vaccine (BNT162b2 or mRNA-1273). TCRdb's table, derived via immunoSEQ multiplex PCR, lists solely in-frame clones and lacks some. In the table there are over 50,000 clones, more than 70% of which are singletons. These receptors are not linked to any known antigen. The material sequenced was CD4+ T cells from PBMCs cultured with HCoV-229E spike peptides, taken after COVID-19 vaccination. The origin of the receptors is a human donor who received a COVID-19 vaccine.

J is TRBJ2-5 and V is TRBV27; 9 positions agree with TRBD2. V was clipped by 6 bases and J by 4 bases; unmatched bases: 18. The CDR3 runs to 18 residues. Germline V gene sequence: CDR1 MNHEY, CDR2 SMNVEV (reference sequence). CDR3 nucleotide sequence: TGTGCCAGCAGAAAGTATAGGACTAGCGAAACCCCGGGAGAGACCCAGTACTTC. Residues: CASRKYRTSETPGETQYF.

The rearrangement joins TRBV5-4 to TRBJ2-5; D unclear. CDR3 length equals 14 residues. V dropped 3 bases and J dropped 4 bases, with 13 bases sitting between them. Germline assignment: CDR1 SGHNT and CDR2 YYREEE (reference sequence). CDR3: CASSYLGRPETQYF. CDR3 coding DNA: TGTGCCAGCAGCTACCTAGGACGGCCAGAGACCCAGTACTTC.

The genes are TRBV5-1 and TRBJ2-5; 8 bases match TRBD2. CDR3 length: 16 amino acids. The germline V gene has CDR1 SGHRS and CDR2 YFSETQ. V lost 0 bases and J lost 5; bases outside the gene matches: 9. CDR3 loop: CASSLAGGAGVETQYF. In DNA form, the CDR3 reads TGCGCCAGCAGCTTGGCCGGGGGAGCGGGGGTGGAGACCCAGTACTTC.

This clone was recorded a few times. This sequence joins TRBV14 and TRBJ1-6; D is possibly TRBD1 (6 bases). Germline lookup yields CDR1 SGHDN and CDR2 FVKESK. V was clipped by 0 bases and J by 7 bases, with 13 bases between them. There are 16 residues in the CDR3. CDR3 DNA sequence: TGTGCCAGCAGCCAAGATTTAGGACAGATAAATTCACCCCTCCACTTT. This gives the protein CASSQDLGQINSPLHF.

The CDR3 DNA sequence: TGTGCCAGCATCCCCTCCGGGACCGGACAGGGTGGTGGCTACACCTTC. Translation gives CASIPSGTGQGGGYTF. The chain links TRBV6-2 or TRBV6-3 to TRBJ1-2; 8 nucleotides agree with TRBD1. The CDR3 is made up of 16 amino acids. With V trimmed by 7 bases and J by 7 bases, 17 bases remained unmatched. CDR1 and CDR2 from the germline V gene are MNHEY and SVGEGT.

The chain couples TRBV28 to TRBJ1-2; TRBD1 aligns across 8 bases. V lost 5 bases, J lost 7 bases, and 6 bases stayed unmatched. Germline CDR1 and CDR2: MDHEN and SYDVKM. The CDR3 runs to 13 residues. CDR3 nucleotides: TGTGCCAGCAGTACGGGACAGGTCTTTGGCTACACCTTC. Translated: CASSTGQVFGYTF.

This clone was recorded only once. In nucleotides, the CDR3 is TGCGCCAGCAGCCAGCTAGGGACAGGGACCGTCTTCACAGATACGCAGTATTTT. Its protein is CASSQLGTGTVFTDTQYF. The gene calls are TRBV4-1 and TRBJ2-3, with 9 bases identical to TRBD1. The CDR3 extends over 18 amino acids. Germline CDR1 is MGHRA and CDR2 is YSYEKL. V was pared by 3 bases and J by 2 bases, with 12 bases of the junction left unmatched.

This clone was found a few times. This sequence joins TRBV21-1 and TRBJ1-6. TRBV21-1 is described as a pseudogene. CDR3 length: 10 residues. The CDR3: CASSLEPLRF. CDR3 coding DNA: TGTGCCAGCTCCCTGGAGCCCCTGCGCTTT.

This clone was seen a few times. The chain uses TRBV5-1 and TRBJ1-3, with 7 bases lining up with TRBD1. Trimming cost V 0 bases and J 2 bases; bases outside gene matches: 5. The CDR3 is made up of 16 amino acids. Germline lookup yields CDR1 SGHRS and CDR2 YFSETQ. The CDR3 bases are TGCGCCAGCAGCTTGGCGCCAGGGGGAACTGGAAACACCATATATTTT. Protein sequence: CASSLAPGGTGNTIYF. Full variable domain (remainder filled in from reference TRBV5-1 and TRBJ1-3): KAGVTQTPRYLIKTRGQQVTLSCSPISGHRSVSWYQQTPGQGLQFLFEYFSETQRNKGNFPGRFSGRQFSNSRSEMNVSTLELGDSALYLCASSLAPGGTGNTIYFGEGSWLTVV.

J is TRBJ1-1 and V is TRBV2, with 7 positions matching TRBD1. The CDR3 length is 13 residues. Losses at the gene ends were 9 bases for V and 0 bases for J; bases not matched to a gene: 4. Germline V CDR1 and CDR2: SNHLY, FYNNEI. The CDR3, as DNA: TGTGCCAGGGGACAGCCCTTGAACACTGAAGCTTTCTTT. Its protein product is CARGQPLNTEAFF.

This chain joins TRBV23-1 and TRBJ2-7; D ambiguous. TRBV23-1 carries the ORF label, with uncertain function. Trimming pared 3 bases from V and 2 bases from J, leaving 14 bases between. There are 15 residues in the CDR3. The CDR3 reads CASSHPPDMAYEQYV. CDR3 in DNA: TGCGCCAGCAGTCACCCTCCCGACATGGCCTACGAGCAGTACGTC.

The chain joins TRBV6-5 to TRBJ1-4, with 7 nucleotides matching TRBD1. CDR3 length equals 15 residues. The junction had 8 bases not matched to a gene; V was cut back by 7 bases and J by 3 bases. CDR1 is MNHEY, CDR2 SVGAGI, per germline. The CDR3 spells CASKQGPAANEKLFF. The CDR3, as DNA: TGTGCCAGCAAACAGGGGCCGGCGGCTAATGAAAAACTGTTTTTT.

For the CDR3, the DNA is TGTGCCACCAGTGATACGGGGAACAATGAGCAGTTCTTC. It is translated as CATSDTGNNEQFF. This sequence joins TRBV24-1 and TRBJ2-1; D perhaps matches TRBD2 (5 bases). This CDR3 spans 13 amino acids. With 3 bases removed from V and 5 bases from J, the gap between germline ends came to 7 bases. Germline assignment: CDR1 KGHDR and CDR2 SFDVKD.

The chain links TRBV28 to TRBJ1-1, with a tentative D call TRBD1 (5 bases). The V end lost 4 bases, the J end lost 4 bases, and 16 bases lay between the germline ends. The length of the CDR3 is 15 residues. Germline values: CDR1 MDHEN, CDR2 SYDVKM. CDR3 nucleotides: TGTGCCAGCAGTTGGGGAGGGGTGACAGTCACTGAAGCTTTCTTT. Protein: CASSWGGVTVTEAFF.

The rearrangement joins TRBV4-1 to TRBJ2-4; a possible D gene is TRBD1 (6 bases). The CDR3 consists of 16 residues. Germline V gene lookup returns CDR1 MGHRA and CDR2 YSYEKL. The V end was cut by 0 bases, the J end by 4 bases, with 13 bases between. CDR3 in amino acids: CASSQDPVTGKNIQYF. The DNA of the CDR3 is TGCGCCAGCAGCCAAGATCCCGTAACAGGGAAAAACATTCAGTACTTC.

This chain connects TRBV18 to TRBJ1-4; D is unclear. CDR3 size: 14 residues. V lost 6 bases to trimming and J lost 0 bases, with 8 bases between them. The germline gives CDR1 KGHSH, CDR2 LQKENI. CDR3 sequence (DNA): TGTGCCAGCTCGCCGACTGCAACTAATGAAAAACTGTTTTTT. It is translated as CASSPTATNEKLFF.

CDR3 amino acids: CASSYGRNSPLHF. In DNA, the CDR3 is TGTGCCAGCAGTTACGGCCGGAATTCACCCCTCCACTTT. This chain uses TRBV6-5 with TRBJ1-6; D gene ambiguous. Trimming cost V 2 bases and J 7 bases, with 6 bases left between them. Per the germline V gene, CDR1 is MNHEY and CDR2 is SVGAGI. The CDR3 is 13 residues long.

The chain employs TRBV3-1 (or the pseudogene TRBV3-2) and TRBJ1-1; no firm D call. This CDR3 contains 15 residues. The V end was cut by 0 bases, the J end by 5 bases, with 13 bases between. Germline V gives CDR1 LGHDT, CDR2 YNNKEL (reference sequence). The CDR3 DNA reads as TGTGCCAGCAGCCAAGATCATCGTGTGGAGACTGAAGCTTTCTTT. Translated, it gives CASSQDHRVETEAFF.

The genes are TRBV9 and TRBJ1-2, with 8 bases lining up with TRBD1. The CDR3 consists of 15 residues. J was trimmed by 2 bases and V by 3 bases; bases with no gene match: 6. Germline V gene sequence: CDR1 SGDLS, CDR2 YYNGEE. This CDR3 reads CASSARQGTNYGYTF. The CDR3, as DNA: TGTGCCAGCAGCGCACGACAGGGGACGAACTATGGCTACACCTTC.

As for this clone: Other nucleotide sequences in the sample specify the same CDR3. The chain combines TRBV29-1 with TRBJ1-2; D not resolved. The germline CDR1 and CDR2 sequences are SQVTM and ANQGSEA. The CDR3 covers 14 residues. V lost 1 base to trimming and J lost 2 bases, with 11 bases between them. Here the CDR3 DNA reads TGCAGCGTTGAAGTGGGTCAGGACAACTATGGCTACACCTTC. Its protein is CSVEVGQDNYGYTF.

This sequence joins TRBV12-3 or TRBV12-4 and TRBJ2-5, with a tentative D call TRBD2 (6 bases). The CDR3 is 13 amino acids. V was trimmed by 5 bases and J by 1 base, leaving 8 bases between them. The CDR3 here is CASSRGIQETQYF. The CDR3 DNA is TGTGCCAGCAGTCGGGGGATCCAAGAGACCCAGTACTTC.

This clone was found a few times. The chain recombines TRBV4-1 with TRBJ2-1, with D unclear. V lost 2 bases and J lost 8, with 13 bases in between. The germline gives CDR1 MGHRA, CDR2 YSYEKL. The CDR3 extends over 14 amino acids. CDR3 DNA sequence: TGCGCCAGCAGCCAATTGCCCAGCGTCGATGAGCAGTTCTTC. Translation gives CASSQLPSVDEQFF.

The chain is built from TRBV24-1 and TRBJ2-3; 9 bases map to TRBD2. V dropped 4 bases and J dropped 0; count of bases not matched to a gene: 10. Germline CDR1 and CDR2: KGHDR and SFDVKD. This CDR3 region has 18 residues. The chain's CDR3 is CATSDLSGGDPSTDTQYF. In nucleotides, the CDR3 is TGTGCCACCAGTGACCTTAGCGGGGGTGACCCTAGCACAGATACGCAGTATTTT.

DNA of the CDR3: TGTGCTAGTGGTTGGAGGGAGTACGATCAGCCCCAGCATTTT. It codes for CASGWREYDQPQHF. The chain is built from TRBV12-5 and TRBJ1-5; D gene ambiguous. V lost 4 bases and J lost 5, with 12 bases in between. CDR3 length: 14 amino acids. CDR1 is LGHNT and CDR2 is FRNRAP in the germline V gene.

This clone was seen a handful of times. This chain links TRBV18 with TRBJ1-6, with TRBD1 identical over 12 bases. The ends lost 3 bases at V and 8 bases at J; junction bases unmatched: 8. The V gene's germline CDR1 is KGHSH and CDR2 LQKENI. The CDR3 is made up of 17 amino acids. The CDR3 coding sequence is TGTGCCAGCTCACCCGGGACAGGGGGCGGGATATATTCACCCCTCCACTTT. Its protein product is CASSPGTGGGIYSPLHF.

The CDR3 here is CASSVSYGYTF. The CDR3 region has the DNA TGTGCCAGCAGCGTGAGTTATGGCTACACCTTC. The chain carries TRBV2 and TRBJ1-2, with D unclear. Germline V gene sequence: CDR1 SNHLY, CDR2 FYNNEI. There are 11 residues in the CDR3. V lost 6 bases, J lost 5 bases, and 7 bases lay in between. Looking up the rest from reference TRBV2 and TRBJ1-2 gives the full variable domain: EPEVTQTPSHQVTQMGQEVILRCVPISNHLYFYWYRQILGQKVEFLVSFYNNEISEKSEIFDDQFSVERPDGSNFTLKIRSTKLEDSAMYFCASSVSYGYTFGSGTRLTVV.

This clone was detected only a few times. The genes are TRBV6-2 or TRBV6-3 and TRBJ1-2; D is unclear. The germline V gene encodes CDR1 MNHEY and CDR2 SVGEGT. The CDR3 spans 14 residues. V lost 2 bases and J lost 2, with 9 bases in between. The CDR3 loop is CASSYAGRNYGYTF. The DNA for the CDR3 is TGTGCCAGCAGTTACGCCGGGCGGAACTATGGCTACACCTTC.

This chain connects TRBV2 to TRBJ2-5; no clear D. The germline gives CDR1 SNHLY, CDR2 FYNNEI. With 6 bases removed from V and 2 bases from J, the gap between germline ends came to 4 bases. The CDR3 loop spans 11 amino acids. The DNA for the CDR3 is TGTGCCAGCAGCCCACAAGAGACCCAGTACTTC. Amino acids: CASSPQETQYF.

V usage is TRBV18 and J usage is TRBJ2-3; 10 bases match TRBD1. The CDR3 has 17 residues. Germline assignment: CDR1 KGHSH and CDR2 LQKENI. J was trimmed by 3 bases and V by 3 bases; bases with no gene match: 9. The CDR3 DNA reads TGTGCCAGCTCACCCTATTTACCGGGACAGGGGACAGATACGCAGTATTTT. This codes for CASSPYLPGQGTDTQYF.

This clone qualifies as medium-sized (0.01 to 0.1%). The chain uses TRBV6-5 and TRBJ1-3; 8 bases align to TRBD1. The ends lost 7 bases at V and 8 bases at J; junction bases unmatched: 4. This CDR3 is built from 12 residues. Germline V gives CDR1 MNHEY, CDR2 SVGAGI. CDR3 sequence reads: CASIGTGDTIYF. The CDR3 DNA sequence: TGTGCCAGCATCGGGACAGGAGACACCATATATTTT.